Here is one T cell receptor beta chain with its context. The CDR3 extends over 15 amino acids. Germline V CDR1 and CDR2: MNHNY, SVGAGI (reference sequence). V shed 5 bases and J 3 bases; nucleotides not matched to a gene: 6. This sample was taken from a study of blood T cell repertoires in COVID-19. Looking at the study overall: Samples of COVID-19 (acute and convalescent) were obtained from the United States, Italy and Spain.

The protocol was immunoSEQ multiplex PCR, while the TCRdb copy is restricted to in-frame clones and leaves out a portion. The sample holds about 84,000 clones, roughly 96% seen once. The TCR comes from a human donor with active COVID-19. The donor label of this sample is uncertain. The specimen was peripheral blood. The chain couples TRBV6-6 to TRBJ2-1; 8 bases match TRBD1. The CDR3 is CASSRDRGDYNEQFF. CDR3 DNA: TGTGCCAGCAGTCGCGACAGGGGAGACTACAATGAGCAGTTCTTC.